What follows are 15 T cell receptor beta chains derived from one specimen sequenced in a study of T cell responses to AZD1222 COVID-19 vaccine. Libraries were prepared by immunoSEQ multiplex PCR; TCRdb keeps only in-frame clonotypes and omits some of them. The sample includes approximately 220,000 clones, about 93% of them seen just once. This material consisted of peripheral blood, taken on day 0 of MenACWY control vaccination. Receptors originate from an adult in good health.

The rearrangement uses TRBV2 and TRBJ1-4, with 8 nucleotides matching TRBD1. V dropped 8 bases and J dropped 0; count of bases not matched to a gene: 2. The CDR3 has 14 residues. Germline assignment: CDR1 SNHLY and CDR2 FYNNEI. The CDR3 protein is CASGDRTTNEKLFF. CDR3 nucleotides: TGTGCCAGCGGGGACAGGACAACTAATGAAAAACTGTTTTTT.

This clone was recorded once. The chain combines TRBV30 with TRBJ1-2, with D unclear. The CDR3 covers 14 residues. From germline, CDR1 is GTSNPN and CDR2 SVGIG (reference sequence). The V and J ends lost 0 bases and 6 bases respectively, with 14 bases between them. The CDR3 nucleotides are TGTGCCTGGAGTGTACCGTCGGGGAGGAATGGCTACACCTTC. Amino acids: CAWSVPSGRNGYTF.

This clone showed up just once. This rearrangement joins TRBV7-9 to TRBJ2-3; D gene ambiguous. The V and J ends lost 3 bases and 8 bases respectively, with 15 bases between them. CDR1 and CDR2 (germline): SEHNR, FQNEAQ (reference sequence). CDR3 size: 14 residues. The CDR3 spells CASSLLAGWGTQYF. CDR3 DNA sequence: TGTGCCAGCAGCTTGTTGGCAGGCTGGGGTACGCAGTATTTT.

The V and J genes are TRBV5-1 and TRBJ1-1; D is unresolved. There are 14 residues in the CDR3. Germline V lookup: CDR1 SGHRS, CDR2 YFSETQ. Trimming stripped 2 bases from V and 5 bases from J, with 13 bases between. DNA for the CDR3: TGCGCCAGCAGCTTAGGCAGCGTAGAAACTGAAGCTTTCTTT. Its protein product is CASSLGSVETEAFF.

The chain has TRBV10-1 and TRBJ1-1; 8 bases match TRBD1. CDR1 and CDR2 from the germline V gene are WNHNN and SYGVQD (reference sequence). This CDR3 is built from 12 residues. V shed 9 bases and J 7 bases; nucleotides not matched to a gene: 7. CDR3 DNA sequence: TGCGCCAGAATACAGGGGGGAGGTGAAGCTTTCTTT. This sequence encodes CARIQGGGEAFF.

The J gene is TRBJ1-2, the V gene TRBV28, with a weak D call TRBD1 (5 bases). The CDR3 spans 15 residues. Germline-derived CDR1 and CDR2 are MDHEN and SYDVKM. The V gene lost 4 bases and the J gene lost 0 bases, with 12 bases spanning the gap. CDR3 sequence: CASSWGTRANYGYTF. CDR3 bases: TGTGCCAGCAGTTGGGGGACCCGCGCTAACTATGGCTACACCTTC.

The chain has TRBV5-6 and TRBJ1-5, with TRBD1 matching over 9 bases. The V gene's germline CDR1 is SGHDT and CDR2 YYEEEE. The CDR3 is 16 residues long. Unmatched junction bases numbered 6, after V lost 4 bases and J lost 1 base. This CDR3 reads CASSQRDRASNQPQHF. CDR3 coding DNA: TGTGCCAGCAGCCAACGGGACAGGGCGAGCAATCAGCCCCAGCATTTT.

Remarks on this clone: Other DNA sequences in the same sample also yield this CDR3. This chain links TRBV18 with TRBJ1-1, with 7 positions matching TRBD1. In germline, CDR1 is KGHSH, CDR2 LQKENI. The CDR3 spans 13 residues. V lost 3 bases, J lost 5 bases, and 3 bases stayed unmatched. The CDR3 DNA follows: TGTGCCAGCTCACCGGCAGGGGGAACTGAAGCTTTCTTT. Protein sequence: CASSPAGGTEAFF. The full variable domain, completed using reference TRBV18 and TRBJ1-1, is NAGVMQNPRHLVRRRGQEARLRCSPMKGHSHVYWYRQLPEEGLKFMVYLQKENIIDESGMPKERFSAEFPKEGPSILRIQQVVRGDSAAYFCASSPAGGTEAFFGQGTRLTVV.

J is TRBJ2-2 and V is TRBV6-2 or TRBV6-3; TRBD1 agrees at 9 bases. V lost 5 bases, J lost 6 bases, and 10 bases stayed unmatched. CDR3 length: 16 residues. Germline V lookup: CDR1 MNHEY, CDR2 SVGEGT. DNA for the CDR3: TGTGCCAGCAGTAGAACCGGGACAGGGTATTCCGGGGAGCTGTTTTTT. It codes for CASSRTGTGYSGELFF.

The chain carries TRBV3-1 (or the pseudogene TRBV3-2) and TRBJ1-2; D gene unclear. V dropped 1 base and J dropped 4 bases, with 10 bases sitting between them. The CDR3 covers 14 residues. CDR1 LGHDT and CDR2 YNNKEL come from the germline V gene (reference sequence). As DNA, the CDR3 is TGTGCCAGCAGCCAAGCCGCGGATAGCTATGGCTACACCTTC. Amino acid sequence: CASSQAADSYGYTF.

V usage is TRBV9 and J usage is TRBJ1-4; D not certain. Germline V gives CDR1 SGDLS, CDR2 YYNGEE. V was trimmed by 4 bases and J by 5 bases, leaving 15 bases between them. The CDR3 is 15 amino acids. The CDR3 loop reads CASSPLVNSNEKLFF. CDR3 nucleotides: TGTGCCAGCAGCCCCCTTGTAAACTCGAATGAAAAACTGTTTTTT.

The table lists this clone with a few counts. The chain combines TRBV7-8 with TRBJ1-2; a weak D match, TRBD1 (5 bases). CDR3 length equals 14 residues. V shed 3 bases and J shed 7 bases, with 15 bases lying between them. CDR1 is SGHVS, CDR2 FQNEAQ, per germline. The CDR3 DNA follows: TGTGCCAGCAGCTTTTGGGGGTGGACGGGTGGCTACACCTTC. This codes for CASSFWGWTGGYTF.

This clone was observed a handful of times. The chain carries TRBV6-5 and TRBJ1-2, with D possibly matching TRBD1 (5 bases). This CDR3 comprises 16 residues. Germline V CDR1 and CDR2: MNHEY, SVGAGI. Deletions cut 0 bases from V and 8 bases from J, with 19 bases between. The CDR3 DNA follows: TGTGCCAGCAGTTACTCGAGAGCGGCCCGAGAGGGGGGCTACACCTTC. This translates into CASSYSRAAREGGYTF.

The V and J genes are TRBV10-3 and TRBJ1-3; a weak D match, TRBD1 (5 bases). The V gene lost 3 bases and the J gene lost 0 bases, with 9 bases spanning the gap. The CDR3 sequence is 15 residues long. Germline CDR1 is ENHRY and CDR2 is SYGVKD. The CDR3 protein is CAISERDGSGNTIYF. The CDR3 bases are TGTGCCATCAGTGAAAGGGACGGCTCTGGAAACACCATATATTTT.

This clone has only one observation. This chain joins TRBV29-1 and TRBJ1-1, with D hard to call. The CDR3 has 12 residues. Germline CDR1 SQVTM, CDR2 ANQGSEA. Trimming stripped 2 bases from V and 10 bases from J, with 14 bases between. The CDR3 region is CSVEKTTRGAFF. CDR3 bases: TGCAGCGTTGAAAAGACAACCCGGGGAGCTTTCTTT.